This TCR beta chain appears in the sequencing data of a study of T cell repertoires in cytomegalovirus infection. This clonotype was found once. Its antigen remains unknown. TCRdb reprocessed the reads with MiXCR, giving one entry per CDR3 protein. The sample holds roughly 730,000 distinct CDR3 sequences, about 30% seen once. V shed 4 bases and J 5 bases; nucleotides not matched to a gene: 8. Looked up from germline, CDR1 is MNHEY and CDR2 is SMNVEV (reference sequence). CDR3 length equals 15 residues. Here the sequenced sample was cultured PBMCs, taken from culture after CMV antigen stimulation. The clonotype was recovered from a human donor in good health (CMV status not recorded). Some clones in this sample may be carry-over from other donors' samples. V is TRBV27 and J is TRBJ1-5; 7 bases align to TRBD1. CDR3: CASSSRDRVDQPQHF. In DNA, the CDR3 is TGTGCCAGCAGTTCGCGAGACAGGGTCGATCAGCCCCAGCATTTT.